The 21 T cell receptor beta chains below were found in one sample sequenced in a study of blood T cells in healthy people across ages. A J-beta primer mix and a sample-barcoded 5' primer were used in a second PCR of roughly 6 to 11 cycles. TCRdb independently ran MiXCR on the 5' RACE reads; one entry per CDR3 protein. The repertoire holds approximately 1,000,000 distinct CDR3 sequences, with over 35% as singletons. The sequencing sample was made of blood. The receptors originated from a woman aged 55-70 years in good health.

This clonotype was observed many times. V usage is TRBV12-3 or TRBV12-4 and J usage is TRBJ1-2; D may be TRBD1 (5 bases). Trimming took 3 bases from V and 2 from J, leaving 22 bases between them. The CDR3 is made up of 18 amino acids. CDR3: CASSFRVLGQGRNYGYTF. The CDR3 DNA is TGTGCCAGCAGTTTTAGGGTTTTGGGGCAGGGAAGGAACTATGGCTACACCTTC.

The DNA for the CDR3 is TGTGCCAGCAGCCTCCGAGGTGGGACAGGGTATCAGCCCCAGCATTTT. This encodes CASSLRGGTGYQPQHF. The chain carries TRBV4-2 and TRBJ1-5; the match to TRBD1 covers 9 bases. V gave up 4 bases and J gave up 5 bases; unmatched junction bases: 9. Germline V lookup: CDR1 LGHNA, CDR2 YNFKEQ. CDR3 size: 16 residues.

The CDR3 protein is CASSPQFWEQFF. For the CDR3, the DNA is TGTGCCAGCAGTCCGCAATTTTGGGAGCAGTTCTTC. V and J are TRBV12-3 or TRBV12-4 and TRBJ2-1; D remains unclear. The V gene lost 5 bases and the J gene lost 10 bases, with 12 bases spanning the gap. The CDR3 consists of 12 residues.

On this clonotype itself: The junction does not match germline at one end; this may be a read error. V and J are TRBV7-2 and TRBJ1-5; no definite D call. Germline V lookup: CDR1 SGHTA, CDR2 FQGNSA. The CDR3 spans 13 residues. CDR3 loop: CASSPTWVQSQHF. The DNA of the CDR3 is TGTGCCAGCAGCCCGACCTGGGTTCAGTCCCAGCATTTT.

This clonotype was counted at least ten times. The CDR3 here is CASSDRDSYGYTF. The CDR3 nucleotides are TGTGCCAGCAGTGACCGGGACAGCTATGGCTACACCTTC. The chain couples TRBV27 to TRBJ1-2; the match to TRBD1 covers 7 bases. Germline values: CDR1 MNHEY, CDR2 SMNVEV (reference sequence). This CDR3 spans 13 amino acids. V trimming: 5 bases; J trimming: 4 bases; junction bases outside the gene matches: 4.

In its sample, this clonotype was seen a few times. The rearrangement uses TRBV5-5 and TRBJ2-2; the D is unclear. Germline V gene data show CDR1 as SGHKS and CDR2 as YYEKEE (reference sequence). The V end lost 4 bases, the J end lost 9 bases, and 13 bases lay between the germline ends. The CDR3 length is 13 residues. The CDR3 loop reads CASSLPRQWELFF. DNA for the CDR3: TGTGCCAGCAGCCTCCCCCGACAATGGGAGCTGTTTTTT.

This clonotype was seen a handful of times. The CDR3 protein is CASSLGGALANYGYTF. In nucleotides, the CDR3 is TGTGCCAGCAGTTTAGGAGGGGCTTTGGCTAACTATGGCTACACCTTC. The V call is TRBV28, the J call TRBJ1-2; D perhaps matches TRBD1 (5 bases). Trimming removed 2 bases from V and 0 bases from J, with 13 bases in between. In germline, CDR1 is MDHEN, CDR2 SYDVKM. The CDR3 totals 16 residues.

This chain connects TRBV7-9 to TRBJ2-7; D is perhaps TRBD1 or TRBD2 (6 bases each). The V gene's germline CDR1 is SEHNR and CDR2 FQNEAQ (reference sequence). V lost 5 bases to trimming and J lost 1 base, with 15 bases between them. The CDR3 is made up of 15 amino acids. This chain's CDR3 is CASSPQGTLSYEQYF. The CDR3 DNA reads TGTGCCAGCAGCCCCCAGGGGACTCTATCCTACGAGCAGTACTTC.

The CDR3 DNA sequence: TGTGCCAGCAGCATGCCGGGACTAGCGGAGGGCACGCAGTATTTT. Amino acid sequence: CASSMPGLAEGTQYF. This chain connects TRBV9 to TRBJ2-3; 11 nucleotides agree with TRBD2. This CDR3 region has 15 residues. Germline lookup yields CDR1 SGDLS and CDR2 YYNGEE. The J segment lost 9 bases and the V segment lost 4 bases, leaving 10 bases of the junction unmatched. Filled out from reference TRBV9 and TRBJ2-3, the complete variable domain reads DSGVTQTPKHLITATGQRVTLRCSPRSGDLSVYWYQQSLDQGLQFLIQYYNGEERAKGNILERFSAQQFPDLHSELNLSSLELGDSALYFCASSMPGLAEGTQYFGPGTRLTVL.

This clonotype was seen a few times. The chain links TRBV20-1 to TRBJ1-6, with a possible D match to TRBD1 (6 bases). Per germline, CDR1 DFQATT and CDR2 SNEGSKA (reference sequence). Trimming left V 1 base short and J 6 bases short, with 13 bases between. CDR3 size: 15 residues. The CDR3 DNA is TGCAGTGCTAGAGTCGGGGGGGGCTCTAATTCACCCCTCCACTTT. It yields the protein CSARVGGGSNSPLHF.

This clonotype was observed a few times. The CDR3 nucleotides are TGTGCCAGCAGTATAACAGGTGGCAATGAGCAGTTCTTC. Protein: CASSITGGNEQFF. This chain joins TRBV12-3 or TRBV12-4 and TRBJ2-1; maybe TRBD1 (5 bases). The CDR3 consists of 13 residues. Trimming stripped 5 bases from V and 6 bases from J, with 11 bases between.

This clonotype has only one observation. The chain uses TRBV7-2 and TRBJ2-1, with D possibly matching TRBD2 (6 bases). V was pared by 3 bases and J by 2 bases, with 14 bases between. The CDR3 is made up of 16 amino acids. CDR1 and CDR2 from the germline V gene are SGHTA and FQGNSA. Here the CDR3 reads CASSFAGGATYNEQFF. The CDR3 nucleotides are TGTGCCAGCAGCTTTGCAGGAGGGGCTACCTACAATGAGCAGTTCTTC.

The chain couples TRBV7-9 to TRBJ1-1; 7 bases align to TRBD1. Germline V CDR1 and CDR2: SEHNR, FQNEAQ (reference sequence). V dropped 3 bases and J dropped 0; count of bases not matched to a gene: 13. This CDR3 has 18 residues. The CDR3 here is CASSFRSPSRGMNTEAFF. The DNA of the CDR3 is TGTGCCAGCAGCTTCCGTAGCCCGAGCAGGGGGATGAACACTGAAGCTTTCTTT. Full variable domain (rest looked up from reference TRBV7-9 and TRBJ1-1): DTGVSQNPRHKITKRGQNVTFRCDPISEHNRLYWYRQTLGQGPEFLTYFQNEAQLEKSRLLSDRFSAERPKGSFSTLEIQRTEQGDSAMYLCASSFRSPSRGMNTEAFFGQGTRLTVV.

This clonotype was seen more than once but under ten times. As DNA, the CDR3 is TGTGCCAGCAGCCGCCCCGGGACCGGGTACGAGCAGTACTTC. Residues: CASSRPGTGYEQYF. The J gene is TRBJ2-7, the V gene TRBV7-9; perhaps D is TRBD1 or TRBD2 (5 bases each). V was shortened by 5 bases and J by 4 bases, with 15 bases between the two germline ends. The CDR3 spans 14 residues. From germline, CDR1 is SEHNR and CDR2 FQNEAQ (reference sequence). The variable domain in full, with the rest retrieved from reference TRBV7-9 and TRBJ2-7, is DTGVSQNPRHKITKRGQNVTFRCDPISEHNRLYWYRQTLGQGPEFLTYFQNEAQLEKSRLLSDRFSAERPKGSFSTLEIQRTEQGDSAMYLCASSRPGTGYEQYFGPGTRLTVT.

CDR3 sequence: CASSLELAVQETQYF. The DNA of the CDR3 is TGTGCCAGCAGCTTAGAGCTAGCGGTCCAAGAGACCCAGTACTTC. This chain joins TRBV5-5 and TRBJ2-5; 7 nucleotides agree with TRBD2. From germline, CDR1 is SGHKS and CDR2 YYEKEE (reference sequence). J was trimmed by 1 base and V by 2 bases; bases with no gene match: 5. The CDR3 is 15 amino acids.

V and J are TRBV2 and TRBJ1-1, with 7 bases aligning to TRBD1. The CDR3 covers 13 residues. With V trimmed by 7 bases and J by 5 bases, 7 bases remained unmatched. CDR1 and CDR2 (germline): SNHLY, FYNNEI. The CDR3 bases are TGTGCCAGCAACGGGCCAGGGGGGACTGAAGCTTTCTTT. Protein sequence: CASNGPGGTEAFF. The full variable domain, rest sourced from reference TRBV2 and TRBJ1-1, is EPEVTQTPSHQVTQMGQEVILRCVPISNHLYFYWYRQILGQKVEFLVSFYNNEISEKSEIFDDQFSVERPDGSNFTLKIRSTKLEDSAMYFCASNGPGGTEAFFGQGTRLTVV.

The rearrangement uses TRBV12-3 or TRBV12-4 and TRBJ2-7, with TRBD1 as a possible D gene (5 bases). The V and J ends lost 8 bases and 1 base respectively, with 15 bases between them. The CDR3 extends over 14 amino acids. The CDR3, as DNA: TGTGCCAGCTCTCCTGGGGCGGCTTCCTACGAGCAGTACTTC. It yields the protein CASSPGAASYEQYF.

The rearrangement uses TRBV7-2 and TRBJ2-3, with 10 bases matching TRBD2. V shed 3 bases, J shed 0 bases, and the junction held 9 bases outside the gene matches. This CDR3 has 18 amino acids. Germline V gives CDR1 SGHTA, CDR2 FQGNSA. Here the CDR3 DNA reads TGTGCCAGCAGCTTGGTGCCTAGCGGGAGCCCTAGCACAGATACGCAGTATTTT. This codes for CASSLVPSGSPSTDTQYF.

V is TRBV7-3 and J is TRBJ2-4; 8 positions match TRBD2. V gave up 5 bases and J gave up 13 bases; unmatched junction bases: 16. Germline V lookup: CDR1 SGHTA, CDR2 FQGTGA. The CDR3 spans 15 residues. The CDR3 DNA reads as TGTGCCAGCAGCGCCGCCGGGACTAGATCCGAAGAGCAGTACTTC. Amino acid sequence: CASSAAGTRSEEQYF.

Points on this clonotype: Sequence at one end of the junction differs from germline and may be a read error. Here the CDR3 DNA reads TGTGCCTGCAGCCCCCTTGGGGACGGCTCCTACGAGCAGTACTTC. It translates to CACSPLGDGSYEQYF. J is TRBJ2-7 and V is TRBV12-3 or TRBV12-4; D could derive from TRBD1 or TRBD2 (5 bases each). This CDR3 region has 15 residues.

This clonotype appeared a few times. The chain carries TRBV3-1 and TRBJ2-5, with D possibly TRBD1 on 6 matching bases. The CDR3 is 15 amino acids. Trimming shortened V by 1 base and J by 3 bases, and 12 bases separated the two germline ends. The germline V gene has CDR1 LGHDT and CDR2 YNNKEL (reference sequence). CDR3: CASSQAPGVEETQYF. The CDR3 coding sequence is TGTGCCAGCAGCCAAGCCCCAGGGGTGGAAGAGACCCAGTACTTC.